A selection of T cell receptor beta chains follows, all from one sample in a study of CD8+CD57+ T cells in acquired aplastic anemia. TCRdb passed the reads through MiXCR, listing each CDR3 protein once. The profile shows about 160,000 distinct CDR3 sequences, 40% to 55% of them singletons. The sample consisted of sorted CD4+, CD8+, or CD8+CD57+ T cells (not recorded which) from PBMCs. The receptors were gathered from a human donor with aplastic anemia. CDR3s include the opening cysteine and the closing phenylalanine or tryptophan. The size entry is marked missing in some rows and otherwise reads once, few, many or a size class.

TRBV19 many CASSLGQGAYGYTF
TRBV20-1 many CSARPGRNTEAFF
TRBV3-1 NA CASSQAGQDHNEQFF
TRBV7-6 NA CASSSGAYEQYF
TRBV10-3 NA CAISTRGKPYEQYF
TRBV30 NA CAWSGTSTDTQYF
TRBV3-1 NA CASSQDRNYGYTF
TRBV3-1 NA CASSPAASSTDTQYF
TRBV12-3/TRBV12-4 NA CASSTGGTDTQYF
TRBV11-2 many CASSLGGPGQKIYEQYF
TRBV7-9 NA CASSLETGEKLFF
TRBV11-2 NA CASSSSMAAFF
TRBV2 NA CASMVRRGSYEQYF
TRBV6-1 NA CASSRLAGNYEQYF
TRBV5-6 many CASSPESSGTKAYEQYF
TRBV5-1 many CASSEQGGNTEAFF
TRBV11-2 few CASSLRSEPPNEQFF
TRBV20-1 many CSAGISYGYTF
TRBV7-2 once CASSALQGTEAFF
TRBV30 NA CAWERLTGTGNNGYTF
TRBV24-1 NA CATSEQDTNNEQFF
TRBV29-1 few CSVLTHYGYTF
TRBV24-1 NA CATSESQPSSTDTQYF
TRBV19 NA CASGVGSNQPQHF
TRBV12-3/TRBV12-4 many CASSRLAGSTDTQYF
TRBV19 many CASSNFDEQFF
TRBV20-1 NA CSARSGQDTDTQYF